These 10 T cell receptor beta chains were all obtained from the same sample, sequenced in a study of regulatory T cells in long-lasting Graves disease. Researchers made TCR beta libraries by using iRepertoire HTBI primers and running Arm-PCR on CDR3 regions. TCRdb reanalysed the multiplex PCR reads using MiXCR and keeps one entry per CDR3 protein. The sample carries about 540,000 distinct CDR3 sequences, about 13% recorded once. Indicated time point: newly diagnosed GD, antithyroid drugs for less than 3 months. Making the TCR library involved RNA that had been extracted from PBMCs. These data are also associated with another study on T cells in Graves' hyperthyroidism and ophthalmopathy.

The source was peripheral blood mononuclear cells (PBMCs), collected at new diagnosis, from a patient treated with antithyroid drugs. These receptors were collected from a man younger than 40 with Graves disease.

This clonotype was recorded at least ten times. The chain couples TRBV5-1 to TRBJ1-6; 10 bases fit TRBD1. The CDR3 loop spans 13 amino acids. V dropped 7 bases and J dropped 8; count of bases not matched to a gene: 3. Germline CDR1 reads SGHRS; CDR2 reads YFSETQ. The CDR3 bases are TGCGCCAGCGGACAGGGGGGAGATTCACCCCTCCACTTT. Translating gives CASGQGGDSPLHF.

This clonotype was detected only a few times. The chain recombines TRBV20-1 with TRBJ2-7; 9 bases agree with TRBD1. Losses at the gene ends were 4 bases for V and 1 base for J; bases not matched to a gene: 8. The CDR3 contains 15 residues. Per the germline V gene, CDR1 is DFQATT and CDR2 is SNEGSKA (reference sequence). This CDR3 reads CSATGTGGSSYEQYF. In nucleotides, the CDR3 is TGCAGTGCTACCGGTACAGGGGGCAGTTCCTACGAGCAGTACTTC.

This clonotype was detected a few times. The genes are TRBV3-1 and TRBJ2-3; 10 bases line up with TRBD2. With 1 base clipped from V and 4 bases from J, the junction kept 2 bases outside the gene matches. The CDR3 is made up of 15 amino acids. Germline CDR1 and CDR2: LGHDT and YNNKEL (reference sequence). The DNA for the CDR3 is TGTGCCAGCAGCCAAGTAGCGGGAGGCGCAGATACGCAGTATTTT. It codes for CASSQVAGGADTQYF.

This clonotype has at least ten counts. V gene TRBV27 combines with J gene TRBJ2-1; 13 positions agree with TRBD2. The CDR3 has 16 residues. Germline trimming cut 8 bases from V and 10 bases from J; bases unmatched to any gene: 14. Germline CDR1 reads MNHEY; CDR2 reads SMNVEV (reference sequence). The CDR3 protein is CASGYPGLAGVSEQFF. The CDR3 region has the DNA TGTGCCAGCGGCTACCCCGGACTAGCGGGAGTGTCGGAGCAGTTCTTC.

As regards this clonotype: With a far larger clone one base away, a read error is the likely cause. The rearrangement uses TRBV27 and TRBJ2-1; 9 nucleotides align to TRBD2. Germline V lookup: CDR1 MNHEY, CDR2 SMNVEV (reference sequence). J lost 10 bases, V lost 6 bases, and 13 bases had no gene match. This CDR3 contains 15 residues. The CDR3 nucleotides are TGTGCCAGCAGCTCCCCAGCGGGAGGCTCCTACGAGCAGTTCTTC. Encoded protein: CASSSPAGGSYEQFF.

This clonotype was seen many times. The chain couples TRBV27 to TRBJ2-1, with a weak D call TRBD2 (5 bases). There are 15 residues in the CDR3. Trimming pared 3 bases from V and 10 bases from J, leaving 19 bases between. The germline CDR1 and CDR2 sequences are MNHEY and SMNVEV (reference sequence). The CDR3 DNA follows: TGTGCCAGCAGTTTCCGGGATCTAACCGTGGGGGAGCAGTTCTTC. Translation gives CASSFRDLTVGEQFF.

This clonotype was recorded many times. V usage is TRBV11-2 and J usage is TRBJ2-1; D is uncertain. The germline gives CDR1 SGHAT, CDR2 FQNNGV. The CDR3 spans 12 residues. Trimming shortened V by 3 bases and J by 8 bases, and 8 bases separated the two germline ends. The CDR3 here is CASSLLQYEQFF. The DNA for the CDR3 is TGTGCCAGCAGCTTGCTACAGTATGAGCAGTTCTTC.

This clonotype was found many times. V and J are TRBV2 and TRBJ1-1, with D unclear. From germline, CDR1 is SNHLY and CDR2 FYNNEI. The CDR3 totals 13 residues. Trimming stripped 6 bases from V and 3 bases from J, with 11 bases between. This chain's CDR3 is CASSLEEDTEAFF. For the CDR3, the DNA is TGTGCCAGCAGCTTAGAGGAGGACACTGAAGCTTTCTTT.

Ten or more counts support this clonotype. The chain has TRBV20-1 and TRBJ1-2; D is ambiguous. This CDR3 is built from 13 residues. Germline-derived CDR1 and CDR2 are DFQATT and SNEGSKA (reference sequence). V lost 3 bases to trimming and J lost 4 bases, with 12 bases between them. Here the CDR3 reads CSASQGRSYGYTF. CDR3 nucleotides: TGCAGTGCTAGTCAAGGGCGCAGCTATGGCTACACCTTC.

This clonotype was seen a handful of times. For the CDR3, the DNA is TGTGCCAGCAGCCTTATCGAAGCGGGAAGGGCCCAGTACTTC. Amino acid sequence: CASSLIEAGRAQYF. The chain uses TRBV11-1 and TRBJ2-5; 7 bases are shared with TRBD2. From germline, CDR1 is SGHAT and CDR2 FQDESV (reference sequence). This CDR3 is built from 14 residues. V shed 5 bases and J 9 bases; nucleotides not matched to a gene: 12. Based on the CDR3 plus reference TRBV11-1 and TRBJ2-5, the full variable domain is EAEVAQSPRYKITEKSQAVAFWCDPISGHATLYWYRQILGQGPELLVQFQDESVVDDSQLPKDRFSAERLKGVDSTLKIQPAELGDSAMYLCASSLIEAGRAQYFGPGTRLLVL.